The present T cell receptor (beta chain) was sequenced within a study of shared clonotypes between healthy human individuals. The CDR3 is made up of 16 amino acids. Trimming removed 0 bases from V and 2 bases from J, with 15 bases in between. Germline CDR1 is SGHDT and CDR2 is YYEEEE. CD45RO-negative, CCR7-positively selected cells formed the naive CD8 fraction, excluding terminally differentiated effector memory CD45RA+ cells. Generated by immunoSEQ multiplex PCR, the TCRdb table keeps only in-frame clones and is missing some. The sample lists around 1.9 million clones; just over 90% were seen once. General observations from the study: Non-shared clonotypes were found to have lower generation probabilities than the clonotypes that were shared by all four of the sorted-subset donors.

Concerning this clone: Its matching antigen is unknown.

The sequence came from a man aged 18 to 35 in good health. Some clones in this sample may be carry-over from other donors' samples. V is TRBV5-6 and J is TRBJ2-7; D is unresolved. Sequences were obtained from naive CD8+ T cells from PBMCs. The CDR3 is CASSLVGGGVAYEQYF. The CDR3 nucleotides are TGTGCCAGCAGCTTGGTCGGTGGTGGGGTGGCCTACGAGCAGTACTTC.